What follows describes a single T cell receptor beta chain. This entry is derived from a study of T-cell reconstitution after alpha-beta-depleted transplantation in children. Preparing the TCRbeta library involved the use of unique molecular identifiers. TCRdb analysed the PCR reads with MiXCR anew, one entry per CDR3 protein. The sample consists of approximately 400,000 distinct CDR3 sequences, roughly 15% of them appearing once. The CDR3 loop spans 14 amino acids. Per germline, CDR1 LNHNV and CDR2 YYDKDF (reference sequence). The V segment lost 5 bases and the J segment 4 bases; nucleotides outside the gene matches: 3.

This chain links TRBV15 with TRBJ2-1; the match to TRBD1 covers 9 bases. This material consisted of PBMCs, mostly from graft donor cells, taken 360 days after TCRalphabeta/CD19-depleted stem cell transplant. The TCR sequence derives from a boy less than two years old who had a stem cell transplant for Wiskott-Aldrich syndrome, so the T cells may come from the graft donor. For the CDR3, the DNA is TGTGCCACCAGCGTGGACAGGGGATACAATGAGCAGTTCTTC. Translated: CATSVDRGYNEQFF.